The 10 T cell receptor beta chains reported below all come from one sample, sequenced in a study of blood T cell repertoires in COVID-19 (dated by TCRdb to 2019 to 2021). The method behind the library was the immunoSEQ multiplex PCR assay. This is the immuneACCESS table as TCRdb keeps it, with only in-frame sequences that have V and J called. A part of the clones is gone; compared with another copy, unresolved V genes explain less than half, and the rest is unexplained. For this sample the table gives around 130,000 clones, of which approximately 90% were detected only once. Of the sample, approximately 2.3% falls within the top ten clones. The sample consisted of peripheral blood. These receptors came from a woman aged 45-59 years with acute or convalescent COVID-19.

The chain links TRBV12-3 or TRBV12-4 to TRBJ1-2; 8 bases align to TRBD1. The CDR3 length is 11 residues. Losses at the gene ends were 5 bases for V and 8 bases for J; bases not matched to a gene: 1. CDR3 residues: CASSRQGGYTF. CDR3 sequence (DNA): TGTGCCAGCAGTCGACAGGGGGGCTACACCTTC.

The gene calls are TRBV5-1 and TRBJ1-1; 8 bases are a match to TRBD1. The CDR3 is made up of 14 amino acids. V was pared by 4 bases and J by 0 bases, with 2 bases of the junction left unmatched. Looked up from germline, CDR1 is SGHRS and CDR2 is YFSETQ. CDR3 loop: CASSAGGVNTEAFF. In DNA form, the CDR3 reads TGCGCCAGCAGCGCAGGGGGCGTGAACACTGAAGCTTTCTTT.

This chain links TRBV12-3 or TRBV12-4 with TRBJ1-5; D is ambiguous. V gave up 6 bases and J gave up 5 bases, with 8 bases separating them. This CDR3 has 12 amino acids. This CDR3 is CASRKLDQPQHF. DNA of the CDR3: TGTGCCAGCAGGAAACTTGATCAGCCCCAGCATTTT.

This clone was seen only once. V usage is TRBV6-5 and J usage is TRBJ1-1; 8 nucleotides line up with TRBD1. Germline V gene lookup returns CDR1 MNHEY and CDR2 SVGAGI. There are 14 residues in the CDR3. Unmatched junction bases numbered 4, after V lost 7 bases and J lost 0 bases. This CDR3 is CASMLGQVNTEAFF. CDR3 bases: TGTGCCAGCATGCTGGGACAGGTGAACACTGAAGCTTTCTTT.

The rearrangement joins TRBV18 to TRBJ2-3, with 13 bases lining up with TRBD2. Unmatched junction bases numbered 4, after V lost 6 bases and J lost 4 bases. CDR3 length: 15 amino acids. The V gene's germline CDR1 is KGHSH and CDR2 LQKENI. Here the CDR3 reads CASSQGLAGPDTQYF. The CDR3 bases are TGTGCCAGCTCCCAGGGACTAGCGGGGCCAGATACGCAGTATTTT.

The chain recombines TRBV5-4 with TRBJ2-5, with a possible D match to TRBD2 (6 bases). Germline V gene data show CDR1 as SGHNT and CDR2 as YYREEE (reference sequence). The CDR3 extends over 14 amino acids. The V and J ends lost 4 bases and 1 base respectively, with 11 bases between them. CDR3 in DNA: TGTGCCAGCAGCCTGGGGGGAGTCCAAGAGACCCAGTACTTC. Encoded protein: CASSLGGVQETQYF. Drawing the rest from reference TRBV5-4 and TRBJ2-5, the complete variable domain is ETGVTQSPTHLIKTRGQQVTLRCSSQSGHNTVSWYQQALGQGPQFIFQYYREEENGRGNFPPRFSGLQFPNYSSELNVNALELDDSALYLCASSLGGVQETQYFGPGTRLLVL.

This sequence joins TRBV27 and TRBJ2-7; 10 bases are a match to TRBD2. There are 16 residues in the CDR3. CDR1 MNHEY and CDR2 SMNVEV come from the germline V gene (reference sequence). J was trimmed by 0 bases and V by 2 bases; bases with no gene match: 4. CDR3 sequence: CASSLISGGDSYEQYF. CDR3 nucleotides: TGTGCCAGCAGTTTAATAAGCGGGGGGGACTCCTACGAGCAGTACTTC.

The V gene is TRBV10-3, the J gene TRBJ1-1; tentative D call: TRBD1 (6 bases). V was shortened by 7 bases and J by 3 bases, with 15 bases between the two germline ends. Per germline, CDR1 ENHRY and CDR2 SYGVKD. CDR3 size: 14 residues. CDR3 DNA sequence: TGTGCCATCACCGAAGGGGGGGGTTACACTGAAGCTTTCTTT. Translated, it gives CAITEGGGYTEAFF.

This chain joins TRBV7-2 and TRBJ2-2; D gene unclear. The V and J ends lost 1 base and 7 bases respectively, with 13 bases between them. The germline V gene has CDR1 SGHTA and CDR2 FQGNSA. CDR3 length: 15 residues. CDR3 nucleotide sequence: TGTGCCAGCAGCTTAGAAGTATTCTATGGCGGGGAGCTGTTTTTT. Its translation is CASSLEVFYGGELFF.

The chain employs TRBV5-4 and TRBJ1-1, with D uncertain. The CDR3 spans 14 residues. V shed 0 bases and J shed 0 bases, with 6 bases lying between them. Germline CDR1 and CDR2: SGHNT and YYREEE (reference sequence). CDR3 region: CASSLDRLNTEAFF. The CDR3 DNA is TGTGCCAGCAGCTTGGACAGACTGAACACTGAAGCTTTCTTT.